One T cell receptor (beta chain) is described in this entry. These data belong to a study of control samples from healthy donors and cancer patients. Profiled with immunoSEQ multiplex PCR; TCRdb holds only in-frame clones, not every one. The sample contains 160,000 or so clones, 94% of which appear only once. Trimming removed 1 base from V and 3 bases from J, with 22 bases in between. The CDR3 extends over 19 amino acids. From germline, CDR1 is LGHNA and CDR2 YSLEER. Sequenced input: blood. The TCR was taken from a woman between 35 and 50 years old in good health. This rearrangement joins TRBV4-3 to TRBJ1-3, with D unresolved. CDR3 nucleotides: TGCGCCAGCAGCCAAGTATTTTTCGGGGTTCCACCAGATGGAAACACCATATATTTT. Its translation is CASSQVFFGVPPDGNTIYF.